What follows describes a single TCR beta chain. Its antigen is not identified. These data belong to a study of CXCR3-negative and CXCR3-positive naive CD8 T cells. UMI-labeled 5' RACE TRB cDNA libraries were prepared from the cells. From the 5' RACE reads, TCRdb lists one entry per CDR3 protein and no DNA. The table for this sample gives around 140,000 distinct CDR3 sequences. Whole-study findings and limits: Across naive subsets, surface CD5 expression was comparable, and TCR strength was inferred from properties of the TRB CDR3. CXCR3-expressing naive cells carried TRB CDR3s more hydrophobic than those of CXCR3-negative naive cells.

Germline V gene sequence: CDR1 MNHEY, CDR2 SVGAGI. The CDR3 is 19 residues long. The receptor was derived from a human donor in good health. Some clones in this sample may be carry-over from other donors' samples. The V and J genes are TRBV6-5 and TRBJ2-6; absent DNA, TCRdb's TRBD1 call cannot be checked. Sequenced: naive CXCR3+ CD8+ T cells from blood. The sample's subset: CD45RO-CCR7+CD27+CD95- naive CD8+ T cells expressing CXCR3 (TNR3+). This CDR3 reads CASSYSGSAGGTGANVLTF.